The present T cell receptor beta chain was sequenced within a study of T cells in Graves' hyperthyroidism and ophthalmopathy (dated by TCRdb to between 2017 and 2020). Notes on the research overall: Peripheral blood was collected at initial diagnosis, before any treatment. Whether ophthalmopathy could be predicted prospectively was tested in an independent validation cohort made up of 18 to 20 hyperthyroidism patients plus 17 patients who later progressed to ophthalmopathy. TCR Vbeta CDR3 sequencing of roughly 140 peripheral blood samples (fewer than 45 ophthalmopathy, about 74 hyperthyroidism and approximately 17 progressor patients) is reported in the paper. After blood sampling, hyperthyroidism patients were treated with methimazole at a starting dose of 30 mg daily, and ophthalmopathy patients were treated with high-dose intravenous methylprednisolone. The 100 or so discovery patients were randomly split 7:3 into training and test sets. To identify TCR V-J signatures that set the groups apart, the researchers used a discovery cohort of 90 to 100 patients, made up of some 41 with Graves' ophthalmopathy and some 56 with stable Graves' hyperthyroidism. Thyroid tissue and blood T-cell repertoires from about six Graves' hyperthyroidism patients were also compared in the study.

Ten or more counts support this clonotype. Its antigen remains undetermined. The sample holds no much larger clone one base away, and base qualities are not on file. The paper's findings and limits, for the study overall: In validation, progression to ophthalmopathy was predicted by the model with almost 71% sensitivity and just over 72% specificity, a median of approximately 6.5 months before onset. In cross-validation, a model built on a 13 V-J signature told ophthalmopathy apart from stable hyperthyroidism with under 90% sensitivity and approximately 81% specificity, and in testing the same model reached 80%/75%. Sample size was not statistically predetermined, and investigators were not blinded to group allocation. Most expanded thyroid clonotypes (frequency above 0.001) were also detected in blood, suggesting blood repertoires may reflect thyroid immune responses.

Hyperthyroidism patients were newly diagnosed, had a disease duration of under 2 months, and were aged 18 to 65 years. Any patient with an uncontrolled infection, another autoimmune disease, pregnancy or lactation was excluded. Diagnoses relied on clinical symptoms, serum thyroxine and TRAb, thyroid ultrasound and orbital computed tomography. Blood from progressor patients was drawn when they were first diagnosed with hyperthyroidism, before any ophthalmopathy symptoms appeared. PBMCs were separated from under 12 ml of fresh peripheral blood using Ficoll-Paque density gradient centrifugation. Progressor patients were initially diagnosed with Graves' hyperthyroidism and developed ophthalmopathy during follow-up. Total RNA was extracted with Trizol reagent, and quality was checked on an Agilent 2100 Bioanalyzer. From cysteine to phenylalanine, the CDR3 is 17 amino acids long. Of all the DNA, just the CDR3 is kept, 51 bases in frame from base 1. The germline V gene encodes CDR1 KGHSH and CDR2 LQKENI. Germline trimming: 3 bases from V, 2 bases from J; junction bases outside gene matches: 11.

TCR beta CDR3 regions were amplified from RNA transcripts. The TCR CDR3 was subjected to a first round of RT-PCR using the HTBI primer set and the Qiagen OneStep RT-PCR kit. Libraries were constructed in a second round of multiplex PCR, after which size selection and purification were carried out. Sequencing of the libraries was done on an Illumina HiSeq2000 using paired-end 100 bp reads. The original methods were these. SOAPnuke was used to process the raw data, throwing out any read that contained adapters or uncalled bases, had a mean Phred below 15, or lacked an exact constant-primer or identifier match. High-quality paired reads were merged using COPE v1.2.5, and each unique nucleotide sequence was defined as a clonotype. Clonotypes were aligned to IMGT TRBV, TRBD and TRBJ reference segments using MiTCR v1.1. Analysis was restricted to V-J combinations with a frequency above 0.0001, which covered roughly 99% of repertoires. The TCS score was defined as F50 (clonal expansion) divided by E x V (chaos), with BLOSUM62-based TCRdist calculated between CDR3 peptides within each V-J. Welch's t-statistics and random forest reduced 450 to 600 V-J features to 10 to 15, which were used in a naive Bayes classifier (R e1071). Through fastp at Q25 and MiXCR, TCRdb rebuilt clones from the public reads, retaining in-frame beta chains. Rows merge per CDR3 protein into single entries with the most common DNA and genes. The V and J calls and clone size are TCRdb's, not the authors'. Counted in this sample were about 400,000 distinct CDR3 sequences; around a sixth of them appeared once. 25% to 30% of the sample is in the top ten clones.

The sequencing sample was made of blood. Rearrangement joined TRBV18 to TRBJ2-3, with 7 bases aligning to TRBD2. The clonotype originates from a woman aged 18-29 years with Graves' hyperthyroidism that later progressed to Graves' ophthalmopathy. The DNA reads TGTGCCAGCTCACCGTCCCGGGCTAGCGGACTCACAGATACGCAGTATTTT. Translated, it gives CASSPSRASGLTDTQYF.